The next 8 T cell receptor beta chains were all read from a single sample in a study of cytomegalovirus exposure and HLA in healthy donors. The primer mix had 60 Vbeta and 13 Jbeta primers. Some clones are missing from TCRdb's copy, which holds only in-frame ones; the method was immunoSEQ multiplex PCR. Of 80,000 to 95,000 clones in the sample, about two thirds were seen once. Sequencing was carried out using PBMCs. The receptors come from a human donor in good health.

The chain combines TRBV5-4 with TRBJ2-2; a weak D match, TRBD2 (7 bases). The V and J ends lost 1 base and 6 bases respectively, with 10 bases between them. This CDR3 comprises 14 residues. Germline V gene data show CDR1 as SGHNT and CDR2 as YYREEE (reference sequence). DNA of the CDR3: TGTGCCAGCAGCTTGCAGGGGAGGGCCGGGGAGCTGTTTTTT. This sequence encodes CASSLQGRAGELFF.

The chain employs TRBV2 and TRBJ2-5; TRBD2 aligns across 14 bases. The CDR3 sequence is 14 residues long. Germline V gene sequence: CDR1 SNHLY, CDR2 FYNNEI. The V and J ends lost 6 bases and 5 bases, in that order; junction bases with no gene match: 2. The chain's CDR3 is CASSGTSGGETQYF. The CDR3 DNA follows: TGTGCCAGCAGCGGGACTAGCGGGGGTGAGACCCAGTACTTC.

The chain joins TRBV11-3 to TRBJ2-3, with 8 bases matching TRBD2. With 1 base clipped from V and 4 bases from J, the junction kept 7 bases outside the gene matches. Germline assignment: CDR1 SGHNT and CDR2 YENEEA. The CDR3 is 16 residues long. The CDR3 region has the DNA TGTGCCAGCAGCTTAGGTACGGGGGGGCCGGCAGATACGCAGTATTTT. This gives the protein CASSLGTGGPADTQYF.

This clone was counted a few times. The chain combines TRBV7-2 with TRBJ1-3; TRBD1 matches 7 bases. This CDR3 is 15 amino acids long. Germline lookup yields CDR1 SGHTA and CDR2 FQGNSA. With V trimmed by 5 bases and J by 1 base, 5 bases remained unmatched. The CDR3 nucleotides read TGTGCCAGCAGCCCTGACAGGGCTTCTGGAAACACCATATATTTT. It translates to CASSPDRASGNTIYF.

This chain connects TRBV9 to TRBJ2-1; 13 nucleotides line up with TRBD2. This CDR3 has 17 residues. Germline V gene lookup returns CDR1 SGDLS and CDR2 YYNGEE. V lost 0 bases, J lost 8 bases, and 8 bases stayed unmatched. CDR3 sequence reads: CASSVAPTSGGPYEQFF. Written as DNA, the CDR3 is TGTGCCAGCAGCGTAGCTCCGACTAGCGGGGGGCCATATGAGCAGTTCTTC.

This clone was seen only a few times. This CDR3 is CASSVGASYEQYF. The CDR3 DNA follows: TGTGCCAGCAGCGTAGGGGCCTCCTACGAGCAGTACTTC. The chain links TRBV9 to TRBJ2-7; D call uncertain. The germline V gene has CDR1 SGDLS and CDR2 YYNGEE. CDR3 length: 13 amino acids. Between the trimmed V and J ends, which lost 0 bases and 0 bases, there was a span of 4 bases.

This clone was picked up a small number of times. The chain carries TRBV5-4 and TRBJ1-6; D not resolved. The germline V gene has CDR1 SGHNT and CDR2 YYREEE (reference sequence). Trimming shortened V by 3 bases and J by 8 bases, and 12 bases separated the two germline ends. The CDR3 totals 14 residues. The CDR3 loop is CASSSPGGDSPLHF. The CDR3 DNA is TGTGCCAGCAGCTCGCCCGGAGGAGATTCACCCCTCCACTTT.

This chain uses TRBV5-6 with TRBJ2-5, with 9 bases aligning to TRBD1. Per the germline V gene, CDR1 is SGHDT and CDR2 is YYEEEE. The CDR3 has 16 amino acids. V trimming: 0 bases; J trimming: 1 base; junction bases outside the gene matches: 4. Here the CDR3 DNA reads TGTGCCAGCAGCTTGGAGGACAGGGGAATCCAAGAGACCCAGTACTTC. This gives the protein CASSLEDRGIQETQYF.